The 28 T cell receptor beta chains below were found in one sample sequenced in a study of T cells in Graves' hyperthyroidism and ophthalmopathy. RNA transcripts gave rise to amplified TCR beta CDR3 regions. Primed by the HTBI set, a first-round RT-PCR was run on the TCR CDR3. One entry per CDR3 protein results from TCRdb running MiXCR on the multiplex PCR reads. The table shows hundreds of thousands of distinct CDR3 sequences, with 15% to 17% occurring only once. Sequenced material: blood. Receptor source: a woman between 18 and 29 years old with Graves' hyperthyroidism.

This clonotype showed up many times. This chain uses TRBV3-1 with TRBJ1-3; D is unclear. The germline V and J ends were trimmed by 9 bases and 2 bases, with 8 bases remaining between them. Germline V gives CDR1 LGHDT, CDR2 YNNKEL (reference sequence). This CDR3 is built from 12 residues. The CDR3 spells CASRQTGNTIYF. CDR3 DNA: TGTGCCAGTCGGCAAACTGGAAACACCATATATTTT.

This clonotype has at least ten counts. The gene calls are TRBV27 and TRBJ1-5; D remains ambiguous. The CDR3 spans 13 residues. Germline loops: CDR1 MNHEY, CDR2 SMNVEV (reference sequence). V was cut by 8 bases and J by 0 bases, with 8 bases left in between. The CDR3 bases are TGTGCCAGCTCCACTGGTAGCAATCAGCCCCAGCATTTT. It is translated as CASSTGSNQPQHF.

The table lists this clonotype with many counts. The rearrangement links TRBV5-1 to TRBJ2-3; D ambiguous. This CDR3 spans 16 amino acids. V was cut by 4 bases and J by 0 bases, with 15 bases left in between. Germline loops: CDR1 SGHRS, CDR2 YFSETQ. CDR3 region: CASSPDPARSTDTQYF. The CDR3 coding sequence is TGCGCCAGCAGCCCGGACCCCGCAAGGAGCACAGATACGCAGTATTTT.

Many counts were recorded for this clonotype. CDR3 coding DNA: TGTGCCAGCAATAGCGGGAGGGCCAGTGAGCAGTTCTTC. It yields the protein CASNSGRASEQFF. V gene TRBV6-1 combines with J gene TRBJ2-1; 11 nucleotides align to TRBD2. The germline gives CDR1 MNHNS, CDR2 SASEGT. CDR3 length: 13 amino acids. Germline trimming cut 7 bases from V and 9 bases from J; bases unmatched to any gene: 5.

This clonotype was found a few times. The CDR3 region has the DNA TGCGCCAGCAGCGGAAGCGGGGGACTTACCGGGGAGCTGTTTTTT. It specifies CASSGSGGLTGELFF. V and J are TRBV5-1 and TRBJ2-2; TRBD2 agrees at 8 bases. The V segment lost 4 bases and the J segment 5 bases; nucleotides outside the gene matches: 7. Per the germline V gene, CDR1 is SGHRS and CDR2 is YFSETQ. This CDR3 comprises 15 residues.

This clonotype has at least ten counts. The V gene is TRBV6-6, the J gene TRBJ1-1; 8 nucleotides agree with TRBD1. V shed 1 base and J 7 bases; nucleotides not matched to a gene: 5. Germline CDR1 reads MNHNY; CDR2 reads SVGAGI (reference sequence). The CDR3 loop spans 14 amino acids. The CDR3 loop is CASSYLQGADEAFF. The CDR3 DNA sequence: TGTGCCAGCAGTTACTTGCAGGGGGCTGATGAAGCTTTCTTT.

This clonotype has a handful of counts. The V gene is TRBV7-8, the J gene TRBJ2-3; TRBD1 matches at 7 bases. This CDR3 spans 15 amino acids. The germline CDR1 and CDR2 sequences are SGHVS and FQNEAQ. Losses at the gene ends were 5 bases for V and 2 bases for J; bases not matched to a gene: 7. DNA for the CDR3: TGTGCCAGCAGCGCTTGGGACAGAAACACAGATACGCAGTATTTT. Its translation: CASSAWDRNTDTQYF.

This chain links TRBV20-1 with TRBJ2-2; 7 nucleotides align to TRBD2. The germline V gene has CDR1 DFQATT and CDR2 SNEGSKA (reference sequence). With 4 bases clipped from V and 7 bases from J, the junction kept 9 bases outside the gene matches. This CDR3 is 14 amino acids long. CDR3 region: CSAISLRGGGELFF. In DNA form, the CDR3 reads TGCAGTGCTATCTCTCTCCGCGGGGGCGGGGAGCTGTTTTTT.

As for this clonotype: One base away lies a much larger clone, so this may be a sequencing read error. This chain joins TRBV13 and TRBJ2-1; a weak D match, TRBD2 (5 bases). Germline CDR1 and CDR2: PRHDT and FYEKMQ (reference sequence). The CDR3 runs to 13 residues. V lost 5 bases, J lost 8 bases, and 13 bases lay in between. The chain's CDR3 is CASSHLALHEQFF. The DNA of the CDR3 is TGTGCCAGCAGCCATCTAGCACTCCATGAGCAGTTCTTC. Together with reference TRBV13 and TRBJ2-1, the CDR3 gives the full variable domain: AAGVIQSPRHLIKEKRETATLKCYPIPRHDTVYWYQQGPGQDPQFLISFYEKMQSDKGSIPDRFSAQQFSDYHSELNMSSLELGDSALYFCASSHLALHEQFFGPGTRLTVL.

This clonotype was recorded a few times. The V call is TRBV6-1, the J call TRBJ1-6; D is possibly TRBD1 (5 bases). The CDR3 sequence is 16 residues long. Germline V gene lookup returns CDR1 MNHNS and CDR2 SASEGT. With 5 bases removed from V and 9 bases from J, the gap between germline ends came to 20 bases. This CDR3 reads CASSLPPDGAGSPLHF. Written as DNA, the CDR3 is TGTGCCAGCAGTCTACCCCCTGACGGGGCAGGTTCACCCCTCCACTTT.

This clonotype has a handful of counts. This chain links TRBV15 with TRBJ2-3; D might be TRBD1 (8 bases). CDR3 length: 16 residues. V was pared by 2 bases and J by 4 bases, with 16 bases between. The V gene's germline CDR1 is LNHNV and CDR2 YYDKDF (reference sequence). The CDR3 DNA follows: TGTGCCACCAGCAGAAGGACAGGGAGGGTTGCAGATACGCAGTATTTT. Encoded protein: CATSRRTGRVADTQYF. Using reference TRBV15 and TRBJ2-3 for the parts outside the CDR3, the full variable domain is DAMVIQNPRYQVTQFGKPVTLSCSQTLNHNVMYWYQQKSSQAPKLLFHYYDKDFNNEADTPDNFQSRRPNTSFCFLDIRSPGLGDTAMYLCATSRRTGRVADTQYFGPGTRLTVL.

In its sample, this clonotype was seen a few times. This chain uses TRBV4-1 with TRBJ1-4; 7 nucleotides line up with TRBD1. Germline CDR1 and CDR2: MGHRA and YSYEKL. With 4 bases clipped from V and 8 bases from J, the junction kept 7 bases outside the gene matches. This CDR3 is built from 14 residues. The CDR3 loop reads CASSRNRGVEKLFF. The CDR3, as DNA: TGCGCCAGCAGCCGTAACAGGGGTGTGGAAAAACTGTTTTTT.

This clonotype was counted many times. J is TRBJ2-7 and V is TRBV18; 9 bases map to TRBD2. Trimming cost V 0 bases and J 3 bases; bases outside gene matches: 6. The CDR3 loop spans 16 amino acids. CDR1 and CDR2 from the germline V gene are KGHSH and LQKENI. Written as DNA, the CDR3 is TGTGCCAGCTCACCACCGCATAGCGGGGGATACTACGAGCAGTACTTC. It encodes CASSPPHSGGYYEQYF.

There are many counts of this clonotype. This sequence joins TRBV20-1 and TRBJ2-7; D may be TRBD1 or TRBD2 (5 bases each). Germline CDR1 is DFQATT and CDR2 is SNEGSKA (reference sequence). This CDR3 region has 13 residues. V lost 7 bases and J lost 0, with 13 bases in between. DNA for the CDR3: TGCAGTGTAAGAGGGGTTAGCTCCTACGAGCAGTACTTC. Translated: CSVRGVSSYEQYF.

The CDR3 sequence: CASSQLAGGRRNEQFF. Written as DNA, the CDR3 is TGTGCCAGCAGCCAATTAGCGGGAGGGCGGAGAAATGAGCAGTTCTTC. The genes are TRBV3-1 and TRBJ2-1; 11 bases line up with TRBD2. Germline-derived CDR1 and CDR2 are LGHDT and YNNKEL (reference sequence). J was trimmed by 7 bases and V by 2 bases; bases with no gene match: 7. This CDR3 has 16 amino acids.

J is TRBJ2-4 and V is TRBV12-3 or TRBV12-4, with TRBD1 matching over 10 bases. Losses at the gene ends were 6 bases for V and 7 bases for J; bases not matched to a gene: 12. The CDR3 runs to 16 residues. The CDR3 reads CASRPRAGQGVNIQYF. The CDR3 DNA is TGTGCCAGCAGGCCGCGCGCCGGACAGGGGGTGAACATTCAGTACTTC.

This clonotype was counted many times. The chain combines TRBV15 with TRBJ2-5; 8 bases agree with TRBD1. V was clipped by 1 base and J by 2 bases; unmatched bases: 9. Germline V gene lookup returns CDR1 LNHNV and CDR2 YYDKDF (reference sequence). The length of the CDR3 is 17 residues. The CDR3 loop reads CATSRGLTGGSQETQYF. The CDR3 coding sequence is TGTGCCACCAGCAGAGGTCTCACAGGGGGGTCGCAAGAGACCCAGTACTTC.

This clonotype has a count of ten or more. The CDR3 region is CASSVEGAHTDTQYF. For the CDR3, the DNA is TGTGCCAGCAGCGTAGAAGGGGCCCACACAGATACGCAGTATTTT. This sequence joins TRBV9 and TRBJ2-3; D possibly corresponds to TRBD1 (5 bases). Looked up from germline, CDR1 is SGDLS and CDR2 is YYNGEE. V lost 0 bases, J lost 2 bases, and 10 bases lay in between. This CDR3 is built from 15 residues.

This clonotype was counted many times. This sequence joins TRBV12-3 or TRBV12-4 and TRBJ1-1; D call uncertain. Trimming stripped 5 bases from V and 1 base from J, with 5 bases between. This CDR3 has 12 residues. The CDR3 loop reads CASSHRNTEAFF. The CDR3, as DNA: TGTGCCAGCAGTCACCGGAACACTGAAGCTTTCTTT.

This clonotype was recorded many times. The chain uses TRBV20-1 and TRBJ1-5, with D tentatively TRBD1 (5 bases). This CDR3 has 13 residues. V was clipped by 2 bases and J by 2 bases, with 7 bases between them. Germline V CDR1 and CDR2: DFQATT, SNEGSKA (reference sequence). CDR3 protein: CSARLGGNQPQHF. CDR3 bases: TGCAGTGCTAGATTGGGGGGCAATCAGCCCCAGCATTTT.

This clonotype was counted many times. The chain employs TRBV7-2 and TRBJ2-7; 8 bases are a match to TRBD2. With 5 bases clipped from V and 3 bases from J, the junction kept 12 bases outside the gene matches. Looked up from germline, CDR1 is SGHTA and CDR2 is FQGNSA. The CDR3 sequence is 16 residues long. This CDR3 reads CASSPPSSGPIYEQYF. For the CDR3, the DNA is TGTGCCAGCAGCCCCCCTTCTAGCGGGCCGATCTACGAGCAGTACTTC.

This rearrangement joins TRBV9 to TRBJ2-1, with D unresolved. Trimming left V 0 bases short and J 4 bases short, with 14 bases between. Germline V lookup: CDR1 SGDLS, CDR2 YYNGEE. This CDR3 has 16 amino acids. The CDR3 region is CASSVAKLSGYNEQFF. CDR3 nucleotide sequence: TGTGCCAGCAGCGTAGCCAAATTGAGTGGATACAATGAGCAGTTCTTC.

This clonotype has ten or more counts. V gene TRBV18 combines with J gene TRBJ2-1; 14 bases agree with TRBD2. The J segment lost 5 bases and the V segment lost 3 bases, leaving 6 bases of the junction unmatched. CDR1 is KGHSH and CDR2 is LQKENI in the germline V gene. CDR3 length: 17 residues. CDR3 amino acids: CASSPKGTSGSNNEQFF. The CDR3 DNA reads TGTGCCAGCTCACCTAAGGGGACTAGCGGGAGTAACAATGAGCAGTTCTTC.

This clonotype was recorded at least ten times. The chain carries TRBV7-9 and TRBJ2-1; 16 bases are shared with TRBD2. The CDR3 spans 20 residues. Trimming removed 5 bases from V and 3 bases from J; junction bases left unmatched: 13. Germline values: CDR1 SEHNR, CDR2 FQNEAQ (reference sequence). The CDR3 here is CASSGWLGTSGRAGYNEQFF. In DNA form, the CDR3 reads TGTGCCAGCAGCGGATGGCTAGGGACTAGCGGGAGGGCGGGCTACAATGAGCAGTTCTTC.

This clonotype came up a few times. The gene calls are TRBV18 and TRBJ2-1; D possibly corresponds to TRBD2 (7 bases). The CDR3 length is 14 residues. V shed 1 base and J shed 8 bases, with 12 bases lying between them. The V gene's germline CDR1 is KGHSH and CDR2 LQKENI. The CDR3 reads CASSPRQGRDEQFF. Written as DNA, the CDR3 is TGTGCCAGCTCACCACGGCAGGGGAGGGATGAGCAGTTCTTC.

This clonotype was counted at least ten times. This chain joins TRBV2 and TRBJ2-2; 15 bases align to TRBD2. V was pared by 6 bases and J by 5 bases, with 13 bases of the junction left unmatched. The germline V gene has CDR1 SNHLY and CDR2 FYNNEI. The CDR3 contains 19 residues. DNA of the CDR3: TGTGCCAGCAGGGGACCGGGGACTAGCGGGAGGCCCGGAACCGGGGAGCTGTTTTTT. Translating it yields CASRGPGTSGRPGTGELFF.

This clonotype came up many times. The chain uses TRBV11-2 and TRBJ2-2, with D tentatively TRBD2 (6 bases). With 7 bases removed from V and 4 bases from J, the gap between germline ends came to 16 bases. CDR1 SGHAT and CDR2 FQNNGV come from the germline V gene. The CDR3 spans 15 residues. CDR3 sequence (DNA): TGTGCCAGCAACCTAGTCCGGGGAGGCACCGGGGAGCTGTTTTTT. As protein: CASNLVRGGTGELFF. The full variable domain, its missing parts supplied by reference TRBV11-2 and TRBJ2-2, is EAGVAQSPRYKIIEKRQSVAFWCNPISGHATLYWYQQILGQGPKLLIQFQNNGVVDDSQLPKDRFSAERLKGVDSTLKIQPAKLEDSAVYLCASNLVRGGTGELFFGEGSRLTVL.

This clonotype came up many times. The V and J genes are TRBV18 and TRBJ2-1, with no clear D. The V and J ends lost 3 bases and 3 bases respectively, with 6 bases between them. Germline V gene data show CDR1 as KGHSH and CDR2 as LQKENI. CDR3 length equals 13 residues. CDR3 bases: TGTGCCAGCTCACCCTTGATCTACAATGAGCAGTTCTTC. The encoded protein is CASSPLIYNEQFF.